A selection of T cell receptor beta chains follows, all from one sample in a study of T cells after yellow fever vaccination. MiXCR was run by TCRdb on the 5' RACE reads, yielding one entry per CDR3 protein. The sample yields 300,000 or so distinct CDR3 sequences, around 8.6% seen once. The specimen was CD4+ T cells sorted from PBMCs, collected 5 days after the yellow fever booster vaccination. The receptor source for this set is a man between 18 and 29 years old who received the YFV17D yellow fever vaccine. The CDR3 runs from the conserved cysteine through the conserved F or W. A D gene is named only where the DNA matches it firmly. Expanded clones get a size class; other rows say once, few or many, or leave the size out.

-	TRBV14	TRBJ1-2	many	TGTGCCAGCAGCCAGGGCTTCTATGGCTACACCTTC	CASSQGFYGYTF
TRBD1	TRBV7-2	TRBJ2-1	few	TGTGCCAGCAGCTTAGTCCGGGACAGGGCCACACAGTTCTTC	CASSLVRDRATQFF
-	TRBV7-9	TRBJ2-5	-	TGTGCCAGCAGCTTAGCCCGTCGCCGCCGCCAAGAGACCCAGTACTTC	CASSLARRRRQETQYF
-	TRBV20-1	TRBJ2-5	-	TGCAGTGCCCCCAGGGGACGCCAAGAGACCCAGTACTTC	CSAPRGRQETQYF
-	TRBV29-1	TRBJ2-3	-	TGCAGCGAGGCGGGGTGGCGGACAGATACGCAGTATTTT	CSEAGWRTDTQYF
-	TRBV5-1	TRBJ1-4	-	TGCGCCAGCAGCTTTCAGGGAGGTGAAAAACTGTTTTTT	CASSFQGGEKLFF
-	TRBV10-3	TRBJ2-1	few	TGTGCCATCACTTCGGGGAGCTCCTACAATGAGCAGTTCTTC	CAITSGSSYNEQFF
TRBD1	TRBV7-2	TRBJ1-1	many	TGTGCCAGCAGCCCCCGCCGGACAGGGAATGAATGGAGGACTGAAGCTTTCTTT	CASSPRRTGNEWRTEAFF
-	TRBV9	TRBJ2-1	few	TGTGCCAGCAGCGTAGCGGGGAGTGAGCAGTTCTTC	CASSVAGSEQFF
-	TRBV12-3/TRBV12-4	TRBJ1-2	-	TGTGCCAGCACCCGAAGAGGAAACTATGGCTACACCTTC	CASTRRGNYGYTF
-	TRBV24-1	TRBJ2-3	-	TGTGCCACCAGTGCAGACACATCAGCCACAGATACGCAGTATTTT	CATSADTSATDTQYF
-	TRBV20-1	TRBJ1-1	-	TGCAGTGCTAGAGGTGGGGGGAAGGACACTGAAGCTTTCTTT	CSARGGGKDTEAFF
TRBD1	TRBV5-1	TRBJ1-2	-	TGCGCCAGCACCCTGGACAGGGCTGGCGGCTACACCTTC	CASTLDRAGGYTF
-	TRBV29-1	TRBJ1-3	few	TGCAGCGTAGCAAAGAGCTCTGGAAACACCATATATTTT	CSVAKSSGNTIYF
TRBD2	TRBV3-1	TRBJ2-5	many	TGTGCCAGCAGCGCCGCTTTAGCGGGGGGGAAAGAGACCCAGTACTTC	CASSAALAGGKETQYF
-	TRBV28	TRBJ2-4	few	TGTGCCAGCAGTTCCCCCGATGGCAGGGCCCCGATTCAGTACTTC	CASSSPDGRAPIQYF
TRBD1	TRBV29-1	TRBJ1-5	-	TGCAGCGTTGCGGGACAGGGCAATCAGCCCCAGCATTTT	CSVAGQGNQPQHF
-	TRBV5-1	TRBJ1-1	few	TGCGCCAGCAGCATGCCAAGGGGAACTGAAGCTTTCTTT	CASSMPRGTEAFF
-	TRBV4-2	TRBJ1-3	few	TGTGCCAGCAGCCAAGTTGCGGCAGACCTCTCTGGAAACACCATATATTTT	CASSQVAADLSGNTIYF
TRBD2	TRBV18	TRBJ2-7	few	TGTGCCAGCTCACCACCCGGGACTAGCTACGAGCAGTACTTC	CASSPPGTSYEQYF
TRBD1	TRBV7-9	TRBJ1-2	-	TGTGCCAGCAGCGCCAGGGGGGGGTCGTTTAACTATGGCTACACCTTC	CASSARGGSFNYGYTF
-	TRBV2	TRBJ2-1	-	TGTGCCAGCAGTGATAGGGCGAACAATGAGCAGTTCTTC	CASSDRANNEQFF
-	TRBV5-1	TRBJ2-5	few	TGCGCCAGCATCGACCCCCCACAAGAGACCCAGTACTTC	CASIDPPQETQYF
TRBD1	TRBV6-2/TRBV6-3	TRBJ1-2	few	TGTGCCAGCAGTGACTTGGACAGGAACTATGGCTACACCTTC	CASSDLDRNYGYTF
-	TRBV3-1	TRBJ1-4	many	TGTGCCAGCGGGCAGACGGGTCGCGATGAAAAACTGTTTTTT	CASGQTGRDEKLFF
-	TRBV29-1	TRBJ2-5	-	TGCAGCGTTCGGGGCATGGTTCGGGAGACCCAGTACTTC	CSVRGMVRETQYF
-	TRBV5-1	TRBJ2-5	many	TGCGCCAGCGGACAAAACAGGGCGGGGGAGACCCAGTACTTC	CASGQNRAGETQYF
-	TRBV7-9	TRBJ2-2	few	TGTGCCAGCAGCCCCAGAAGGGTGAACACCGGGGAGCTGTTTTTT	CASSPRRVNTGELFF
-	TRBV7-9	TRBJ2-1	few	TGTGCCAGCAGCTTAGCGCAGGGAAATGAGCAGTTCTTC	CASSLAQGNEQFF
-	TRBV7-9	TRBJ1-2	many	TGTGCCAGCAGCTCACACACCGGCTATGGCTACACCTTC	CASSSHTGYGYTF
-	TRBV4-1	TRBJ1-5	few	TGCGCCAGCAGCCAAGTAGCCGGGGGATCGGACAATCAGCCCCAGCATTTT	CASSQVAGGSDNQPQHF
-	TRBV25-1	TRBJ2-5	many	TGTGCCAGCAGTGATCCCAGGCAAGAGACCCAGTACTTC	CASSDPRQETQYF
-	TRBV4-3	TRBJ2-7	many	TGCGCCAGCAGCCAAGAGTCCAGCTACGAGCAGTACTTC	CASSQESSYEQYF
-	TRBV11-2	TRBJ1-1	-	TGTGCCAGCAGCTTAGGGCCACCCATGAACACTGAAGCTTTCTTT	CASSLGPPMNTEAFF
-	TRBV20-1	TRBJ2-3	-	TGCAGTGCCTCGGACCGGAGAAGCACAGATACGCAGTATTTT	CSASDRRSTDTQYF
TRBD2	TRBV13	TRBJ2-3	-	TGTGCCAGCAGCTTAGCTCCGCTAGCGGGGGGGCTGGGAGATACGCAGTATTTT	CASSLAPLAGGLGDTQYF
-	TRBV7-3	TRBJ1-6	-	TGTGCCAGTTCAGAGAGCTCCTATAATTCACCCCTCCACTTT	CASSESSYNSPLHF
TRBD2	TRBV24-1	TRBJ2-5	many	TGTGCCACCCATCAGGCGGGGGGTCAAGAGACCCAGTACTTC	CATHQAGGQETQYF
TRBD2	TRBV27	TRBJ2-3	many	TGTGCCAGCAGTCCCGGGACTAGCCCCCGGCGCACAGATACGCAGTATTTT	CASSPGTSPRRTDTQYF
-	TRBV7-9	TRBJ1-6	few	TGTGCCAGCAGCCCGATGGCGCAGAGTGCACCCCTCCACTTT	CASSPMAQSAPLHF
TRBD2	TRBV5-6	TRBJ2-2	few	TGTGCCAGCAGCTTCCAGGGTACTAGCGGGAACACCGGGGAGCTGTTTTTT	CASSFQGTSGNTGELFF
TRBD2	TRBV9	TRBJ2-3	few	TGTGCCAGCAGCGTAGGGGTTAGCGGGGGCACAGATACGCAGTATTTT	CASSVGVSGGTDTQYF
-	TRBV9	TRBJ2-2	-	TGTGCCAGCAGCTTAGGGTCCCGGGAAACCGGGGAGCTGTTTTTT	CASSLGSRETGELFF
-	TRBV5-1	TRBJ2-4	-	TGCGCCAGCAGCTTGGACGGGTCTCCTTCCAAAAACATTCAGTACTTC	CASSLDGSPSKNIQYF
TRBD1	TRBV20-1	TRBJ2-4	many	TGCAGTGCCCAGCGTAGGGACAGGACAATTCTAGCCAAAAACATTCAGTACTTC	CSAQRRDRTILAKNIQYF
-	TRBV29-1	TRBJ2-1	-	TGCAGCGTTTCAGCCTACAATGAGCAGTTCTTC	CSVSAYNEQFF
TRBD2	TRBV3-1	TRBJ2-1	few	TGTGCCAGCAGCCAACTAGCGGGGGTGAATGAGCAGTTCTTC	CASSQLAGVNEQFF
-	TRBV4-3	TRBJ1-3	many	TGCGCCAGCAGCCAAGATTCGAGGGGGGTTAAGGTTGATTTT	CASSQDSRGVKVDF
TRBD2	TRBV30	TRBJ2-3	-	TGTGCCTGGAGTGTAAGCGGGGGTAGCACAGATACGCAGTATTTT	CAWSVSGGSTDTQYF
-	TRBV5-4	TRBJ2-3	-	TGTGCCAGCAGCTTAGACAGTAATACGCAGTATTTT	CASSLDSNTQYF
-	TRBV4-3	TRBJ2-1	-	TGCGCCAGCAGCCAAGGGAGGGGGTTCGTCTACAATGAGCAGTTCTTC	CASSQGRGFVYNEQFF
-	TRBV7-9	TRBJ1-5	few	TGTGCCAGCAGCTTATCAGGGTCAAGGCAGCCCCAGCATTTT	CASSLSGSRQPQHF
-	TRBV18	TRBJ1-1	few	TGTGCCAGCTCCCAAACTGAAGCTTTCTTT	CASSQTEAFF
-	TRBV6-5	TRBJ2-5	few	TGTGCCAGCAGTTACGTGATGGCAGAGACCCAGTACTTC	CASSYVMAETQYF
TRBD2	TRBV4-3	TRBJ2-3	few	TGCGCCAGCAGCCAGCTTAGCGGGGGATGGGGAACAGATACGCAGTATTTT	CASSQLSGGWGTDTQYF